This T cell receptor beta chain emerged from a study of blood T cell repertoires in COVID-19. How the authors handled the data: Reference gene primer amplification in the assay estimated nucleated cell counts. Profiling relied on immunoSEQ multiplex PCR, and the TCRdb table lists in-frame clones only, not all of them. V and J calls and clone size are as listed in that table; D and trimming were resolved from the DNA. The table shows 200,000 to 250,000 clones, with roughly 89% occurring only once. A single count supports this clone. In terms of age and location, participants ranged from roughly 18 to 95 years and lived in about 25 US areas. After removal of 3 bases from V and 4 bases from J, the junction contained 3 bases not matched to a gene. This CDR3 has 13 residues. Germline CDR1 is MNHEY and CDR2 is SVGEGT.

The chain combines TRBV6-2 or TRBV6-3 with TRBJ2-7; 7 bases are a match to TRBD1. Sequenced material: PBMCs or T cells enriched from blood (not recorded which). The sequence came from a woman in her 40s with acute COVID-19. The CDR3 is CASSYSQGYEQYV. CDR3 DNA sequence: TGTGCCAGCAGTTATTCACAGGGGTACGAGCAGTACGTC.